Below are 28 T cell receptor delta chains sequenced from a single sample in a study of gamma-delta chains in newborns, infants, children. TCRdb redid the clone calls on the reads with CATT. The repertoire consists of about 11,000 delta-chain clones, with about 10% occurring once and the leading ten covering approximately 3.8%. Sequences were obtained from blood. The receptors were sampled from a child who was a newborn, infant or young child, either healthy, febrile or measles-vaccinated (not recorded which).

This clone was observed a few times. The V gene is TRDV1, the J gene TRDJ1; 10 nucleotides line up with TRDD3. The CDR3 is 21 residues long. J gave up 5 bases and V 4 bases, and 25 bases lay outside the gene matches. The V gene's germline CDR1 is TSWWSYY and CDR2 QGS. CDR3 bases: TGTGCTCTTGGGGCTCTTCCTCCGTACTGGGGGATCGGGGGTTACGATGATAAACTCATCTTT. It codes for CALGALPPYWGIGGYDDKLIF.

This clone was found a few times. A clone one base away is much larger, so this may be a read error. Additional DNA sequences in this sample encode the identical CDR3. The J gene is TRDJ1, the V gene TRDV2; TRDD3 agrees at 7 bases. Germline V lookup: CDR1 GEAIGNYY, CDR2 EKD. J gave up 0 bases and V 0 bases, and 0 bases lay outside the gene matches. There are 14 residues in the CDR3. The CDR3 spells CACDTGGYTDKLIF. The CDR3 coding sequence is TGTGCCTGTGACACCGGGGGATACACCGATAAACTCATCTTT.

The CDR3 reads CACDTISGGYAGLTAQLFF. The CDR3 nucleotides are TGTGCCTGTGACACGATCTCTGGGGGATACGCAGGATTGACAGCACAACTCTTCTTT. The J gene is TRDJ2, the V gene TRDV2; 12 bases align to TRDD3. This CDR3 is 19 amino acids long. V was clipped by 1 base and J by 2 bases; unmatched bases: 10. CDR1 and CDR2 (germline): GEAIGNYY, EKD.

A J gene of TRDJ1 was called, though the V gene was not; TRDD3 reflects the table's D call only, with no check against the DNA. This CDR3 is built from 16 residues. The DNA of the CDR3 is TGTGCCTGTGATCCCCTTACTGGGGATAACACCGATAAACTCATCTTT. This translates into CACDPLTGDNTDKLIF.

The V gene is TRDV2, the J gene TRDJ3; 10 bases line up with TRDD3. The CDR3 is 17 residues long. CDR1 GEAIGNYY and CDR2 EKD come from the germline V gene. V shed 3 bases, J shed 4 bases, and the junction held 5 bases outside the gene matches. As DNA, the CDR3 is TGTGCCTGTGACCCTACTGGGGGATTGTGGGACACCCGACAGATGTTTTTC. Its protein is CACDPTGGLWDTRQMFF.

CDR3 loop: CACDPLGVGDTPGDKLIF. The DNA for the CDR3 is TGTGCCTGTGACCCCCTCGGGGTGGGGGATACGCCTGGCGATAAACTCATCTTT. V usage is TRDV2 and J usage is TRDJ1; 11 bases agree with TRDD3. The germline V gene has CDR1 GEAIGNYY and CDR2 EKD. V lost 3 bases to trimming and J lost 4 bases; unmatched junction nucleotides: 15. The CDR3 consists of 18 residues.

J is TRDJ1 and V is TRDV2; 7 bases fit TRDD3. The trim removed 0 bases at V and 2 bases at J, leaving 5 bases unmatched. The CDR3 length is 15 residues. Germline CDR1 GEAIGNYY, CDR2 EKD. The CDR3 spells CACDTLGVATDKLIF. In DNA form, the CDR3 reads TGTGCCTGTGACACCCTGGGGGTCGCGACCGATAAACTCATCTTT.

This clone is labeled as medium-sized. The sample has other DNA sequences that encode this CDR3 too. V usage is TRDV2 and J usage is TRDJ1; 7 bases are shared with TRDD3. The V gene end was trimmed by 0 bases and the J gene end by 0 bases; junction bases not matched to a gene: 6. Germline V CDR1 and CDR2: GEAIGNYY, EKD. The CDR3 is made up of 16 amino acids. The CDR3, as DNA: TGTGCCTGTGACACCCTGGGGGGGACGTACACCGATAAACTCATCTTT. Translated, it gives CACDTLGGTYTDKLIF.

The gene calls are TRDV2 and TRDJ1; D ambiguous. The CDR3 extends over 15 amino acids. CDR1 and CDR2 from the germline V gene are GEAIGNYY and EKD. Trimming removed 3 bases at V and 3 bases at J, with 16 bases between. The CDR3 sequence is CACDPLWQGSDKLIF. CDR3 nucleotide sequence: TGTGCCTGTGACCCGCTCTGGCAGGGGTCCGATAAACTCATCTTT.

CDR3 residues: CACDTPGALRSWDTRQMFF. CDR3 in DNA: TGTGCCTGTGACACTCCAGGGGCCCTCCGCTCCTGGGACACCCGACAGATGTTTTTC. A J gene of TRDJ3 was called, though the V gene was not; TRDD3, the D gene given by the table, was not confirmed from the DNA. This CDR3 region has 19 residues.

This chain joins TRDV2 and TRDJ1; D is ambiguous. Per germline, CDR1 GEAIGNYY and CDR2 EKD. The length of the CDR3 is 15 residues. V was pared by 1 base and J by 0 bases, with 11 bases between. This chain's CDR3 is CACDTVGNHTDKLIF. In nucleotides, the CDR3 is TGTGCCTGTGACACAGTTGGGAACCACACCGATAAACTCATCTTT.

The chain couples TRDV2 to TRDJ1, with 8 bases fitting TRDD3. This CDR3 is 14 amino acids long. Germline assignment: CDR1 GEAIGNYY and CDR2 EKD. Losses at the gene ends were 5 bases for V and 4 bases for J; bases not matched to a gene: 8. The CDR3 DNA reads as TGTGCCTGTGTTGGGCTGGGGGACCACGATAAACTCATCTTT. Its protein is CACVGLGDHDKLIF.

This clone is medium-sized (0.01 to 0.1%) in the sample. Different DNA sequences within this sample yield the same CDR3. The genes are TRDV2 and TRDJ1; tentative D call: TRDD3 (6 bases). Germline lookup yields CDR1 GEAIGNYY and CDR2 EKD. CDR3 size: 22 residues. V lost 3 bases to trimming and J lost 3 bases, with 37 bases between them. The CDR3 sequence is CACDPLIHNSLGVTRTPDKLIF. CDR3 in DNA: TGTGCCTGTGACCCACTCATCCATAATTCCTTGGGGGTTACTCGGACACCCGATAAACTCATCTTT.

This clone was recorded a few times. Distinct nucleotide sequences in the sample also encode this CDR3. V is TRDV2 and J is TRDJ1; the match to TRDD3 covers 13 bases. V shed 2 bases, J shed 4 bases, and the junction held 3 bases outside the gene matches. The CDR3 is 15 amino acids. Looked up from germline, CDR1 is GEAIGNYY and CDR2 is EKD. Here the CDR3 DNA reads TGTGCCTGTGACATACTGGGGGATACGAGCGATAAACTCATCTTT. This encodes CACDILGDTSDKLIF.

This clone turned up a few times. As DNA, the CDR3 is TGTGCCTGTGACACCTGGGGGGAAAGCTCCTGGGACACCCGACAGATGTTTTTC. Its translation is CACDTWGESSWDTRQMFF. The genes are TRDV2 and TRDJ3; TRDD3 is a possible D gene (6 bases). The CDR3 is 18 residues long. The V and J ends lost 0 bases and 0 bases respectively, with 11 bases between them. Germline loops: CDR1 GEAIGNYY, CDR2 EKD.

CDR3: CACDTASSPADKLIF. CDR3 nucleotides: TGTGCCTGTGACACCGCGTCCTCCCCCGCCGATAAACTCATCTTT. No V segment was called; the J segment is TRDJ1. The CDR3 has 15 residues.

The V call is TRDV2, the J call TRDJ1; 7 bases fit TRDD3. Trimming at V came to 3 bases and at J to 4 bases, leaving 7 bases not matched to a gene. This CDR3 has 14 amino acids. Per germline, CDR1 GEAIGNYY and CDR2 EKD. The CDR3 DNA reads TGTGCCTGTGACCTTACTGGGGATCGCGATAAACTCATCTTT. This translates into CACDLTGDRDKLIF.

This clone showed up just a few times. The chain is built from TRDV2 and TRDJ3; D not certain. The germline V and J ends were trimmed by 1 base and 0 bases, with 12 bases remaining between them. There are 18 residues in the CDR3. Germline CDR1 and CDR2: GEAIGNYY and EKD. The CDR3: CACDTVEGSSWDTRQMFF. CDR3 coding DNA: TGTGCCTGTGACACGGTGGAGGGTAGCTCCTGGGACACCCGACAGATGTTTTTC.

The chain uses TRDV2 and TRDJ1, with 13 bases fitting TRDD3. Because TCRdb records no J gene, it was assigned here through a match of the DNA to germline. CDR1 is GEAIGNYY, CDR2 EKD, per germline. With V trimmed by 0 bases and J by 5 bases, 5 bases remained unmatched. This CDR3 region has 16 residues. CDR3 in DNA: TGTGCCTGTGACACCTCGTTACTGGGGGATACGGATAAACTCATCTTT. This codes for CACDTSLLGDTDKLIF.

The chain uses TRDV1 and TRDJ1, with 7 bases lining up with TRDD3. TCRdb offers no J gene call, so here the DNA was matched to germline to obtain one. The germline gives CDR1 TSWWSYY, CDR2 QGS. This CDR3 contains 17 residues. With 4 bases clipped from V and 2 bases from J, the junction kept 13 bases outside the gene matches. The CDR3 loop reads CALGGWGRDTVTDKLIF. The CDR3 nucleotides read TGTGCTCTTGGGGGATGGGGGAGGGATACTGTTACCGATAAACTCATCTTT.

The CDR3 coding sequence is TGTGCCTGTGACACCGTTGGGGGGGCCCATTCCGATAAACTCATCTTT. Protein: CACDTVGGAHSDKLIF. The chain carries TRDV2 and TRDJ1; tentative D call: TRDD3 (6 bases). The CDR3 is 16 amino acids. CDR1 is GEAIGNYY and CDR2 is EKD in the germline V gene. Trimming pared 0 bases from V and 3 bases from J, leaving 16 bases between.

This clone was counted a few times. The chain links TRDV2 to TRDJ1; 10 nucleotides match TRDD3. CDR3 length: 17 residues. Looked up from germline, CDR1 is GEAIGNYY and CDR2 is EKD. J lost 0 bases, V lost 3 bases, and 9 bases had no gene match. DNA of the CDR3: TGTGCCTGTGACTCACTGGGGGATTTTGGAAACACCGATAAACTCATCTTT. It yields the protein CACDSLGDFGNTDKLIF.

This clone was recorded a few times. A read error may account for a junction end that differs from germline. The chain is built from TRAV29/DV5 and TRDJ1; 8 nucleotides match TRDD3. Germline assignment: CDR1 NSMFDY and CDR2 ISSIKDK. The CDR3 has 13 residues. Written as DNA, the CDR3 is TGTGCAGCAAGGGGCTGGGGGACCGATAAGCTCATCTTT. This translates into CAARGWGTDKLIF.

This clone was counted only a few times. The chain employs TRDV1 and TRDJ1, with TRDD3 matching 10 bases. The CDR3 has 20 residues. Germline CDR1 and CDR2: TSWWSYY and QGS. The J segment lost 0 bases and the V segment lost 2 bases, leaving 15 bases of the junction unmatched. This CDR3 is CALGETYFLRGIRDTDKLIF. In DNA, the CDR3 is TGTGCTCTTGGGGAAACATACTTCCTCCGGGGGATACGCGACACCGATAAACTCATCTTT.

By share, this clone ranks as medium-sized. The V and J genes are TRDV2 and TRDJ1; 7 bases agree with TRDD3. The germline V gene has CDR1 GEAIGNYY and CDR2 EKD. V trimming: 0 bases; J trimming: 2 bases; junction bases outside the gene matches: 5. The CDR3 has 15 residues. The CDR3 coding sequence is TGTGCCTGTGACACCCTGGGGGTAGGTACCGATAAACTCATCTTT. Translating it yields CACDTLGVGTDKLIF.

The rearrangement links TRDV2 to TRDJ1; TRDD3 matches at 13 bases. The CDR3 sequence is 20 residues long. Trimming removed 3 bases from V and 0 bases from J; junction bases left unmatched: 15. Per germline, CDR1 GEAIGNYY and CDR2 EKD. The CDR3 is CACDPVLGDTLKINTDKLIF. For the CDR3, the DNA is TGTGCCTGTGACCCTGTACTGGGGGATACGCTCAAAATCAACACCGATAAACTCATCTTT.

This clone was observed a few times. V and J are TRDV2 and TRDJ1, with TRDD3 matching over 9 bases. Germline V gene lookup returns CDR1 GEAIGNYY and CDR2 EKD. Trimming took 7 bases from V and 0 from J; bases not matched to a gene: 11. The CDR3 has 16 residues. CDR3 in amino acids: CACHVLGDSDTDKLIF. The CDR3 nucleotides read TGTGCCTGCCACGTACTGGGGGACTCCGACACCGATAAACTCATCTTT.

This chain connects TRDV2 to TRDJ1; the match to TRDD3 covers 10 bases. Trimming took 0 bases from V and 1 from J; bases not matched to a gene: 13. Germline CDR1 is GEAIGNYY and CDR2 is EKD. CDR3 length equals 19 residues. The CDR3 region is CACDTVQLGDVGVTDKLIF. CDR3 bases: TGTGCCTGTGACACCGTCCAACTGGGGGATGTCGGGGTCACCGATAAACTCATCTTT.